One sample yielded the 32 T cell receptor beta chains listed below, sequenced in a study of regulatory T cells in long-lasting Graves disease. The time point is: newly diagnosed GD, antithyroid drugs for less than 3 months. RNA from PBMCs was the source of the TCR library. HTBI primers from iRepertoire and Arm-PCR of CDR3 regions yielded the TCR beta libraries. MiXCR was run by TCRdb on the multiplex PCR reads, yielding one entry per CDR3 protein. The top ten clones hold 12% of a sample with over 500,000 distinct CDR3 sequences, 15% to 20% of them seen once. These same records also appear under a second study, on T cells in Graves' hyperthyroidism and ophthalmopathy.

The sequenced sample was peripheral blood mononuclear cells (PBMCs), obtained at new diagnosis, from a patient treated with antithyroid drugs. The receptors were gathered from a man between 18 and 29 years old with Graves disease.

This clonotype was found many times. The chain is built from TRBV15 and TRBJ1-2; D is unclear. The germline gives CDR1 LNHNV, CDR2 YYDKDF (reference sequence). Trimming took off 0 bases at V and 0 bases at J, with 11 bases between the two ends. The CDR3 has 16 amino acids. This chain's CDR3 is CATSRDIPAANYGYTF. CDR3 coding DNA: TGTGCCACCAGCAGAGATATCCCCGCGGCTAACTATGGCTACACCTTC.

V and J are TRBV20-1 and TRBJ1-5, with 9 bases aligning to TRBD1. This CDR3 is built from 17 residues. The germline CDR1 and CDR2 sequences are DFQATT and SNEGSKA (reference sequence). The ends lost 0 bases at V and 7 bases at J; junction bases unmatched: 13. CDR3 sequence reads: CSAREEDRGPVSQPQHF. In DNA, the CDR3 is TGCAGTGCTAGAGAGGAGGACAGGGGTCCGGTCAGCCAGCCCCAGCATTTT.

This clonotype was recorded many times. V usage is TRBV20-1 and J usage is TRBJ2-7; a possible D gene is TRBD1 (6 bases). The CDR3 covers 15 residues. Germline V gene data show CDR1 as DFQATT and CDR2 as SNEGSKA (reference sequence). V dropped 3 bases and J dropped 0 bases, with 15 bases sitting between them. CDR3 residues: CSASSGTSISYEQYF. CDR3 DNA: TGCAGTGCTAGTTCCGGGACATCGATCTCCTACGAGCAGTACTTC.

This clonotype was detected many times. The V call is TRBV7-9, the J call TRBJ1-1, with D maybe TRBD1 (6 bases). CDR3 length: 15 amino acids. V lost 5 bases and J lost 0, with 13 bases in between. Germline V gene lookup returns CDR1 SEHNR and CDR2 FQNEAQ (reference sequence). In DNA form, the CDR3 reads TGTGCCAGCAGCGTGCAGACAGGCATGAACACTGAAGCTTTCTTT. Translated: CASSVQTGMNTEAFF.

This clonotype showed up just a few times. This chain connects TRBV7-9 to TRBJ2-7; 7 bases align to TRBD1. V lost 9 bases and J lost 2; bases outside the gene matches: 13. Germline V lookup: CDR1 SEHNR, CDR2 FQNEAQ (reference sequence). The CDR3 spans 15 residues. CDR3 amino acids: CARTRDRDSAYEQYF. In DNA form, the CDR3 reads TGTGCCAGGACGAGGGACCGGGACAGCGCCTACGAGCAGTACTTC.

The chain couples TRBV7-3 to TRBJ1-1; 9 bases are a match to TRBD1. Germline V CDR1 and CDR2: SGHTA, FQGTGA. With V trimmed by 4 bases and J by 5 bases, 2 bases remained unmatched. This CDR3 spans 13 amino acids. The CDR3 nucleotides read TGTGCCAGCAGCTCCGGGACAGGGACTGAAGCTTTCTTT. This gives the protein CASSSGTGTEAFF. The whole variable domain, remainder taken from reference TRBV7-3 and TRBJ1-1, is GAGVSQTPSNKVTEKGKYVELRCDPISGHTALYWYRQSLGQGPEFLIYFQGTGAADDSGLPNDRFFAVRPEGSVSTLKIQRTERGDSAVYLCASSSGTGTEAFFGQGTRLTVV.

This clonotype occurred many times. This chain links TRBV7-8 with TRBJ2-2; no clear D gene. Trimming removed 2 bases at V and 4 bases at J, with 11 bases between. The CDR3 consists of 15 residues. Germline assignment: CDR1 SGHVS and CDR2 FQNEAQ. The chain's CDR3 is CASSLRTSATGELFF. In nucleotides, the CDR3 is TGTGCCAGCAGCTTAAGGACGAGCGCCACCGGGGAGCTGTTTTTT. Together with reference TRBV7-8 and TRBJ2-2, the CDR3 gives the full variable domain: GAGVSQSPRYKVAKRGQDVALRCDPISGHVSLFWYQQALGQGPEFLTYFQNEAQLDKSGLPSDRFFAERPEGSVSTLKIQRTQQEDSAVYLCASSLRTSATGELFFGEGSRLTVL.

The chain joins TRBV6-1 to TRBJ2-3, with TRBD2 as a possible D gene (6 bases). Germline CDR1 reads MNHNS; CDR2 reads SASEGT. The CDR3 totals 13 residues. V lost 6 bases and J lost 5, with 12 bases in between. The CDR3 region has the DNA TGTGCCAGCAGGTGGGAGGAAAAAGATACGCAGTATTTT. It encodes CASRWEEKDTQYF.

The sample holds many counts of this clonotype. The rearrangement links TRBV7-2 to TRBJ1-2, with 10 bases fitting TRBD1. The CDR3 has 14 residues. CDR1 and CDR2 from the germline V gene are SGHTA and FQGNSA. Germline trimming cut 4 bases from V and 2 bases from J; bases unmatched to any gene: 1. CDR3 bases: TGTGCCAGCAGCTGGGACAGGGGCAACTATGGCTACACCTTC. Amino acids: CASSWDRGNYGYTF.

On this clonotype itself: This clone may be a read error of a much larger clone one base away. The V gene is TRBV2, the J gene TRBJ1-2; D remains unclear. The CDR3 consists of 17 residues. Trimming shortened V by 2 bases and J by 1 base, and 17 bases separated the two germline ends. Germline values: CDR1 SNHLY, CDR2 FYNNEI. CDR3 loop: CASSEPLRARINYGYTF. CDR3 nucleotide sequence: TGTGCCAGCAGTGAACCCCTGAGGGCACGAATTAACTATGGCTACACCTTC. Full variable domain (rest looked up from reference TRBV2 and TRBJ1-2): EPEVTQTPSHQVTQMGQEVILRCVPISNHLYFYWYRQILGQKVEFLVSFYNNEISEKSEIFDDQFSVERPDGSNFTLKIRSTKLEDSAMYFCASSEPLRARINYGYTFGSGTRLTVV.

For the CDR3, the DNA is TGCAGTGCTAGAGAGGGGACTCAGCCCCAGCATTTT. Amino acid sequence: CSAREGTQPQHF. The V call is TRBV20-1, the J call TRBJ1-5; TRBD1 is a possible D gene (5 bases). The CDR3 sequence is 12 residues long. V was clipped by 0 bases and J by 6 bases, with 6 bases between them. Germline CDR1 and CDR2: DFQATT and SNEGSKA (reference sequence).

This clonotype was counted many times. The chain employs TRBV20-1 and TRBJ2-7, with 8 nucleotides matching TRBD1. With V trimmed by 5 bases and J by 3 bases, 15 bases remained unmatched. Germline CDR1 DFQATT, CDR2 SNEGSKA (reference sequence). The CDR3 loop spans 16 amino acids. The CDR3 here is CSARRDWTGFFYEQYF. The CDR3 nucleotides read TGCAGTGCTCGACGGGACTGGACAGGGTTTTTCTACGAGCAGTACTTC.

This clonotype was picked up many times. The chain combines TRBV11-2 with TRBJ1-1; D gene unclear. This CDR3 spans 13 amino acids. V was pared by 7 bases and J by 5 bases, with 14 bases between. CDR1 and CDR2 from the germline V gene are SGHAT and FQNNGV. The DNA of the CDR3 is TGTGCCAGCAACCTCCGGGCCGGGACTGAAGCTTTCTTT. Its protein product is CASNLRAGTEAFF.

In this sample, this clonotype turned up many times. The CDR3 spells CASSQGGPALPRVFF. In DNA form, the CDR3 reads TGTGCCAGCAGCCAAGGGGGGCCAGCACTCCCAAGGGTGTTTTTT. This sequence joins TRBV3-1 and TRBJ1-4; D might be TRBD1 (6 bases). The CDR3 is 15 amino acids. V dropped 1 base and J dropped 15 bases, with 21 bases sitting between them. Germline V CDR1 and CDR2: LGHDT, YNNKEL (reference sequence).

In regard to this clonotype: This clone may be a read error of a much larger clone one base away. This sequence joins TRBV18 and TRBJ2-1; 9 bases are shared with TRBD2. The V and J ends lost 4 bases and 3 bases, in that order; junction bases with no gene match: 4. The CDR3 contains 15 residues. CDR1 is KGHSH and CDR2 is LQKENI in the germline V gene. CDR3 sequence (DNA): TGTGCCAGCTCACATAAAGCGGGGGGCTACAATGAGCAGTTCTTC. Its translation: CASSHKAGGYNEQFF.

This clonotype has a count of ten or more. V gene TRBV12-3 or TRBV12-4 combines with J gene TRBJ2-5; TRBD2 aligns across 14 bases. The CDR3 runs to 16 residues. J was trimmed by 5 bases and V by 5 bases; bases with no gene match: 7. The CDR3 sequence is CASSPGLAGGIETQYF. The DNA for the CDR3 is TGTGCCAGCAGTCCAGGACTAGCGGGAGGCATTGAGACCCAGTACTTC.

DNA for the CDR3: TGCAGCGCGTTAGGGAGTCTCTACGAGCAGTACTTC. It translates to CSALGSLYEQYF. The chain links TRBV29-1 to TRBJ2-7; a possible D gene is TRBD2 (5 bases). Germline assignment: CDR1 SQVTM and CDR2 ANQGSEA. The V end lost 7 bases, the J end lost 3 bases, and 13 bases lay between the germline ends. The CDR3 loop spans 12 amino acids.

The genes are TRBV19 and TRBJ1-5; 8 bases align to TRBD1. V lost 7 bases to trimming and J lost 2 bases; unmatched junction nucleotides: 10. CDR1 is LNHDA, CDR2 SQIVND, per germline (reference sequence). The CDR3 covers 16 residues. The CDR3 bases are TGTGCCAGTAAACCCATGACAGGGGATCGCAATCAGCCCCAGCATTTT. Translating gives CASKPMTGDRNQPQHF.

This clonotype occurred a few times. CDR3 amino acids: CASSHLLAGGSYNEQFF. CDR3 nucleotides: TGCGCCAGCAGCCACTTACTAGCAGGGGGATCCTACAATGAGCAGTTCTTC. The gene calls are TRBV4-1 and TRBJ2-1, with D perhaps matching TRBD1 (7 bases). Trimming shortened V by 3 bases and J by 1 base, and 16 bases separated the two germline ends. Germline assignment: CDR1 MGHRA and CDR2 YSYEKL. This CDR3 contains 17 residues.

J is TRBJ1-1 and V is TRBV9; D is perhaps TRBD1 (6 bases). The CDR3 is 14 amino acids. Per germline, CDR1 SGDLS and CDR2 YYNGEE. The V end lost 3 bases, the J end lost 10 bases, and 19 bases lay between the germline ends. The CDR3 reads CASSAEGGQGGAFF. The CDR3 DNA sequence: TGTGCCAGCAGCGCGGAGGGGGGGCAGGGTGGAGCTTTCTTT.

The chain couples TRBV30 to TRBJ1-4; 7 nucleotides align to TRBD1. J lost 8 bases, V lost 3 bases, and 12 bases had no gene match. The CDR3 extends over 15 amino acids. Germline V gene sequence: CDR1 GTSNPN, CDR2 SVGIG (reference sequence). The CDR3 coding sequence is TGTGCCTGGAGGGCCTTAGGCCAGGGGGGAGAAAAACTGTTTTTT. Encoded protein: CAWRALGQGGEKLFF. The entire variable domain, with the rest obtained from reference TRBV30 and TRBJ1-4, is as follows: SQTIHQWPATLVQPVGSPLSLECTVEGTSNPNLYWYRQAAGRGLQLLFYSVGIGQISSEVPQNLSASRPQDRQFILSSKKLLLSDSGFYLCAWRALGQGGEKLFFGSGTQLSVL.

The chain employs TRBV20-1 and TRBJ1-3, with 8 bases identical to TRBD1. This CDR3 comprises 15 residues. Germline V gene lookup returns CDR1 DFQATT and CDR2 SNEGSKA (reference sequence). V gave up 6 bases and J gave up 3 bases; unmatched junction bases: 10. Here the CDR3 DNA reads TGCAGTGCATACGACAGGGGCAAGGGTGGAAACACCATATATTTT. Residues: CSAYDRGKGGNTIYF.

This clonotype has ten or more counts. This chain uses TRBV27 with TRBJ1-5; the D is unclear. Looked up from germline, CDR1 is MNHEY and CDR2 is SMNVEV (reference sequence). Trimming shortened V by 0 bases and J by 5 bases, and 8 bases separated the two germline ends. This CDR3 region has 14 residues. In nucleotides, the CDR3 is TGTGCCAGCAGTTTATCGTGGCTGGATCAGCCCCAGCATTTT. Translation: CASSLSWLDQPQHF.

This clonotype was seen a few times. Likely a read error: the CDR3 ends without its conserved phenylalanine or tryptophan. The chain joins TRBV6-1 to TRBJ2-7; D ambiguous. Trimming removed 4 bases at V and 2 bases at J, with 15 bases between. The CDR3 runs 15 residues. The germline V gene encodes CDR1 MNHNS and CDR2 SASEGT. The CDR3 here is CASSAGSSPTYEQYS. For the CDR3, the DNA is TGTGCCAGCAGTGCCGGCAGTAGTCCGACCTACGAGCAGTACTCC.

This clonotype was picked up many times. This sequence joins TRBV7-9 and TRBJ2-1; 7 bases map to TRBD2. This CDR3 region has 15 residues. J lost 4 bases, V lost 3 bases, and 6 bases had no gene match. CDR1 is SEHNR and CDR2 is FQNEAQ in the germline V gene (reference sequence). CDR3 in amino acids: CASSFRDYAYNEQFF. CDR3 in DNA: TGTGCCAGCAGCTTTAGGGACTACGCTTACAATGAGCAGTTCTTC.

This clonotype showed up just a few times. The rearrangement joins TRBV19 to TRBJ1-4; D remains unclear. Germline values: CDR1 LNHDA, CDR2 SQIVND (reference sequence). The CDR3 loop spans 13 amino acids. V lost 8 bases to trimming and J lost 7 bases, with 14 bases between them. The CDR3 loop is CASHLREGEKLFF. The CDR3, as DNA: TGTGCCAGTCACCTTAGGGAGGGTGAAAAACTGTTTTTT.

This clonotype was picked up many times. V is TRBV18 and J is TRBJ2-7; the match to TRBD2 covers 7 bases. Looked up from germline, CDR1 is KGHSH and CDR2 is LQKENI. Trimming cost V 3 bases and J 7 bases; bases outside gene matches: 12. The CDR3 is 15 residues long. CDR3: CASSPTIGRVEEQYF. CDR3 coding DNA: TGTGCCAGCTCACCCACCATAGGGAGGGTGGAAGAGCAGTACTTC.

This clonotype was detected many times. V gene TRBV20-1 combines with J gene TRBJ2-3; 8 bases map to TRBD2. Germline CDR1 is DFQATT and CDR2 is SNEGSKA (reference sequence). The V gene end was trimmed by 6 bases and the J gene end by 2 bases; junction bases not matched to a gene: 10. The length of the CDR3 is 15 residues. This CDR3 reads CSAPGGGFITDTQYF. The CDR3, as DNA: TGCAGTGCCCCCGGGGGGGGGTTCATCACAGATACGCAGTATTTT.

This clonotype came up a few times. The chain combines TRBV5-1 with TRBJ2-7, with D perhaps TRBD2 (6 bases). V lost 4 bases and J lost 2, with 16 bases in between. The germline V gene has CDR1 SGHRS and CDR2 YFSETQ. The CDR3 is made up of 15 amino acids. This CDR3 reads CASSIRRESTYEQYF. In DNA, the CDR3 is TGCGCCAGCAGCATTAGACGGGAGTCTACCTACGAGCAGTACTTC.

This clonotype was found many times. Here the CDR3 reads CAWLGDGGGTEAFF. In nucleotides, the CDR3 is TGTGCCTGGCTTGGGGATGGGGGGGGGACTGAAGCTTTCTTT. The chain combines TRBV30 with TRBJ1-1, with a tentative D call TRBD1 (5 bases). V was cut by 5 bases and J by 5 bases, with 18 bases left in between. The germline V gene has CDR1 GTSNPN and CDR2 SVGIG (reference sequence). The CDR3 covers 14 residues.

The table lists this clonotype with many counts. This chain joins TRBV12-3 or TRBV12-4 and TRBJ2-1, with TRBD2 identical over 10 bases. This CDR3 is built from 15 residues. The V gene end was trimmed by 5 bases and the J gene end by 4 bases; junction bases not matched to a gene: 5. CDR3 DNA sequence: TGTGCCAGCAGTCCGGGACTAGCGCTGTACAATGAGCAGTTCTTC. Protein sequence: CASSPGLALYNEQFF.

This sequence joins TRBV19 and TRBJ1-5; no reliable D call. Trimming removed 6 bases at V and 1 base at J, with 7 bases between. CDR1 LNHDA and CDR2 SQIVND come from the germline V gene (reference sequence). This CDR3 is built from 13 residues. CDR3 nucleotide sequence: TGTGCCAGTAGAGGCATCAGCAATCAGCCCCAGCATTTT. Its protein is CASRGISNQPQHF. The full variable domain, its missing parts supplied by reference TRBV19 and TRBJ1-5, is DGGITQSPKYLFRKEGQNVTLSCEQNLNHDAMYWYRQDPGQGLRLIYYSQIVNDFQKGDIAEGYSVSREKKESFPLTVTSAQKNPTAFYLCASRGISNQPQHFGDGTRLSIL.